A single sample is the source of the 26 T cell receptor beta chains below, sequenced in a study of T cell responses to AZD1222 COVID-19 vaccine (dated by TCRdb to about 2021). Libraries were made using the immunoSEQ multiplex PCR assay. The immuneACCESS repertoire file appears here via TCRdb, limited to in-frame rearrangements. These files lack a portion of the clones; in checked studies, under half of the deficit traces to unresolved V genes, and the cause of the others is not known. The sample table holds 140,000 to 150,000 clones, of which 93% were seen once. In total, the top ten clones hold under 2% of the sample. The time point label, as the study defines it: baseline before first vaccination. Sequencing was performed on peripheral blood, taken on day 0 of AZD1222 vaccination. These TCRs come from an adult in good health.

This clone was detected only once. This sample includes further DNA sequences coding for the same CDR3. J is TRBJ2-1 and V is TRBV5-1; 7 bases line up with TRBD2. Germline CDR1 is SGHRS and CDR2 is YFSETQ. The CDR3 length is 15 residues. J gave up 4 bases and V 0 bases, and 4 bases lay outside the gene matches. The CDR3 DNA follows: TGCGCCAGCAGCTTGGAGGGCGGGAGTTACAATGAGCAGTTCTTC. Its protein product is CASSLEGGSYNEQFF.

CDR3 in amino acids: CASLLNTEAFF. Written as DNA, the CDR3 is TGTGCCAGCTTGCTGAACACTGAAGCTTTCTTT. The gene calls are TRBV6-5 and TRBJ1-1; D uncertain. Germline values: CDR1 MNHEY, CDR2 SVGAGI. The CDR3 sequence is 11 residues long. The V end was cut by 8 bases, the J end by 0 bases, with 4 bases between.

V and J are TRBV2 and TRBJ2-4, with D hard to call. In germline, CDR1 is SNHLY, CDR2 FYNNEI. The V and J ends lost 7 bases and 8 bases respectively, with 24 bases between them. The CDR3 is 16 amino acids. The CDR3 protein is CASNPLRTSLADIQYF. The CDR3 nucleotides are TGTGCCAGCAATCCCCTTAGGACCTCCCTCGCGGACATTCAGTACTTC.

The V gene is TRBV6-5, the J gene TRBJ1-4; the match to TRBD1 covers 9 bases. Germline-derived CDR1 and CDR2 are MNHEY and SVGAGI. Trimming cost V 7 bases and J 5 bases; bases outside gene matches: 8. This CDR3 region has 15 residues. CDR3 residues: CASNPVGTGNEKLFF. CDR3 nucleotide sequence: TGTGCCAGCAACCCCGTCGGGACAGGGAATGAAAAACTGTTTTTT.

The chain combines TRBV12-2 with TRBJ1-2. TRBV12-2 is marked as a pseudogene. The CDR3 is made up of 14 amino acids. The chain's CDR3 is CAGTLGIPHYGYTF. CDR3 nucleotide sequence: TGTGCAGGAACCCTGGGTATCCCACACTATGGCTACACCTTC.

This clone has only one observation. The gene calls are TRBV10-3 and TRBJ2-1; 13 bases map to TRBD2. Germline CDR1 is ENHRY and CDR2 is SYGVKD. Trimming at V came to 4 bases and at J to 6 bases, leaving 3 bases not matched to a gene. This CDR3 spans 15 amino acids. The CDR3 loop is CAISGTSGSRNEQFF. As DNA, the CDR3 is TGTGCCATCAGTGGGACTAGCGGGAGCCGCAATGAGCAGTTCTTC.

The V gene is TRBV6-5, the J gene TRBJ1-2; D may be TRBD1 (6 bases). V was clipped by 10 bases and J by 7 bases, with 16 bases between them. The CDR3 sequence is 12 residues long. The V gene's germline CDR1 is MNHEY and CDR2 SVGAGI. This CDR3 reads CAIQGWGGGYTF. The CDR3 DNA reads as TGTGCCATACAGGGTTGGGGGGGTGGCTACACCTTC.

This CDR3 reads CASSQGADRPEAFF. CDR3 DNA: TGTGCCAGCAGCCAGGGGGCTGATAGGCCTGAAGCTTTCTTT. V usage is TRBV5-4 and J usage is TRBJ1-1, with 8 positions matching TRBD1. Germline V gives CDR1 SGHNT, CDR2 YYREEE (reference sequence). CDR3 length: 14 residues. After removal of 4 bases from V and 6 bases from J, the junction contained 8 bases not matched to a gene.

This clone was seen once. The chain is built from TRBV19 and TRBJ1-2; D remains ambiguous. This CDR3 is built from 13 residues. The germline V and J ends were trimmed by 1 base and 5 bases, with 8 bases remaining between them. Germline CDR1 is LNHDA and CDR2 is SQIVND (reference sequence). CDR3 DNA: TGTGCCAGTAGTATAGTACAAACGTATGGCTACACCTTC. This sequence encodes CASSIVQTYGYTF. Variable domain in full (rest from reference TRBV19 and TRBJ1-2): DGGITQSPKYLFRKEGQNVTLSCEQNLNHDAMYWYRQDPGQGLRLIYYSQIVNDFQKGDIAEGYSVSREKKESFPLTVTSAQKNPTAFYLCASSIVQTYGYTFGSGTRLTVV.

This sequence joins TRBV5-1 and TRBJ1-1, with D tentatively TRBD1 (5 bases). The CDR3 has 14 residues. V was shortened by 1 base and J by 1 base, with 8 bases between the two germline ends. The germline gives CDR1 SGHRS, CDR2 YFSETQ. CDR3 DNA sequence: TGCGCCAGCAGCTTGCAGGGATGGAACACTGAAGCTTTCTTT. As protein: CASSLQGWNTEAFF.

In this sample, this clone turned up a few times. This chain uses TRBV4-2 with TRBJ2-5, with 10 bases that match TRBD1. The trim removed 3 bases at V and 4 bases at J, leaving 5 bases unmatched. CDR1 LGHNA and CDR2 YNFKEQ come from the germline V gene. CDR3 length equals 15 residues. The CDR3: CASSQTGGEGETQYF. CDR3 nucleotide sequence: TGTGCCAGCAGCCAGACAGGGGGCGAGGGAGAGACCCAGTACTTC.

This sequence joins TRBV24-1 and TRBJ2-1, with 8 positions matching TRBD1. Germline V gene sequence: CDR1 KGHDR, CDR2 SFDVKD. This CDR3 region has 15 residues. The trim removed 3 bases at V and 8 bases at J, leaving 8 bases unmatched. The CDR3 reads CATSDQGARIHEQFF. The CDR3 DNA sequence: TGTGCCACCAGTGATCAGGGGGCCCGCATCCATGAGCAGTTCTTC.

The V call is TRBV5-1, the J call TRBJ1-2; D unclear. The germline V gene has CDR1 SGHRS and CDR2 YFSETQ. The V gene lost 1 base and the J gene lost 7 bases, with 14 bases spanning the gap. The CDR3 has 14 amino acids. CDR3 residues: CASSLQREGTGYTF. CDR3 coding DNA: TGCGCCAGCAGCTTGCAACGGGAGGGTACTGGCTACACCTTC.

The CDR3 bases are TGTGCCACTCTTGAGGGGGCCTCCTACAATGAGCAGTTCTTC. It encodes CATLEGASYNEQFF. The chain couples TRBV19 to TRBJ2-1; 7 nucleotides line up with TRBD1. The CDR3 contains 14 residues. Per germline, CDR1 LNHDA and CDR2 SQIVND (reference sequence). V was clipped by 10 bases and J by 0 bases; unmatched bases: 6.

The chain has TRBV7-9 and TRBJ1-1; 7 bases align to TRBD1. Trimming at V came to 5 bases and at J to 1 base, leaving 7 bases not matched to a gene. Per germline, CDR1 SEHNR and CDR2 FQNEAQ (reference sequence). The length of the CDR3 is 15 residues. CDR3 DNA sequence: TGTGCCAGCAGCCTATCGACAGGGAAGAACACTGAAGCTTTCTTT. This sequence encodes CASSLSTGKNTEAFF.

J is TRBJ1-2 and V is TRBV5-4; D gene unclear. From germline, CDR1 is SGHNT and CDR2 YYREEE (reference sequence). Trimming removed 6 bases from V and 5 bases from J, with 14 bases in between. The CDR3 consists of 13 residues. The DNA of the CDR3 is TGTGCCAGCACCGCTGGCGGCAGTTATGGCTACACCTTC. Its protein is CASTAGGSYGYTF.

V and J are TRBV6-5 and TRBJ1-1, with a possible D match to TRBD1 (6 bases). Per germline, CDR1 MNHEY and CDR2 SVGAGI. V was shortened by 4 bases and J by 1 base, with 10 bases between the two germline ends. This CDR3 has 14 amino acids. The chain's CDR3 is CASSSRQANTEAFF. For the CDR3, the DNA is TGTGCCAGCAGTTCCAGACAGGCGAACACTGAAGCTTTCTTT.

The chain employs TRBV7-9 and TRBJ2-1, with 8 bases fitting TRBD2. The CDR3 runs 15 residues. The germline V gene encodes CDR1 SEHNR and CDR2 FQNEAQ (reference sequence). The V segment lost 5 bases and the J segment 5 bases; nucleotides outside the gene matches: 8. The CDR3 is CASSQGRGEHNEQFF. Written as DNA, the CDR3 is TGTGCCAGCAGCCAGGGGCGGGGGGAGCACAATGAGCAGTTCTTC. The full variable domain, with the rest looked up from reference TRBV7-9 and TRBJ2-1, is DTGVSQNPRHKITKRGQNVTFRCDPISEHNRLYWYRQTLGQGPEFLTYFQNEAQLEKSRLLSDRFSAERPKGSFSTLEIQRTEQGDSAMYLCASSQGRGEHNEQFFGPGTRLTVL.

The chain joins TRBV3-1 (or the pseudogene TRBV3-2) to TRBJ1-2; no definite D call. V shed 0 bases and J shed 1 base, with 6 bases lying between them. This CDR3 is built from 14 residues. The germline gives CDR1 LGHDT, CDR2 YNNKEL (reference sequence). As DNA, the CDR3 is TGTGCCAGCAGCCAAGACCCGTTTAACTATGGCTACACCTTC. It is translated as CASSQDPFNYGYTF.

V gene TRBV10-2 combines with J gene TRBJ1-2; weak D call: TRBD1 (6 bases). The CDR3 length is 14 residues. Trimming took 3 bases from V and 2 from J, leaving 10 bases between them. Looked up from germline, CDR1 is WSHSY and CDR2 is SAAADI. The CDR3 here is CASSDWTVNYGYTF. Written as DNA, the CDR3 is TGCGCCAGCAGTGATTGGACAGTAAACTATGGCTACACCTTC.

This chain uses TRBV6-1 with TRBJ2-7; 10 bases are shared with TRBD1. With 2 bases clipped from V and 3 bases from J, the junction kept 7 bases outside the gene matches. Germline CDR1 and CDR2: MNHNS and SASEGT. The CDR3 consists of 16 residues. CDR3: CASSEWGDRGIYEQYF. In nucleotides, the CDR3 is TGTGCCAGCAGTGAATGGGGGGACAGGGGAATCTACGAGCAGTACTTC.

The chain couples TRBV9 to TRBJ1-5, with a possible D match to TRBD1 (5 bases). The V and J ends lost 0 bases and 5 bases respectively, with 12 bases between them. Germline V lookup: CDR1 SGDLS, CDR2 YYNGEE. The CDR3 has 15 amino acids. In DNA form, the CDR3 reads TGTGCCAGCAGCGTAGATAGTAGGGGATATCAGCCCCAGCATTTT. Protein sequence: CASSVDSRGYQPQHF.

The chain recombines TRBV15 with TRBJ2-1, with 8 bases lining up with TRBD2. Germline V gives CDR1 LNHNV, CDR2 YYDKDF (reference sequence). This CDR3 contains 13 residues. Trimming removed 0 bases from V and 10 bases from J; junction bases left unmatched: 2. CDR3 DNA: TGTGCCACCAGCAGAGAAGGCGGGAGGGAGCAGTTCTTC. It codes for CATSREGGREQFF.

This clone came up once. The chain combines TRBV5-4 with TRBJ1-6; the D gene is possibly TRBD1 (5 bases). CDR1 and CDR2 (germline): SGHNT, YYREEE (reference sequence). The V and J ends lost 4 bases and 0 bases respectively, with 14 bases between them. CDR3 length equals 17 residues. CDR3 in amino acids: CASSPGPKSSYNSPLHF. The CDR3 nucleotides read TGTGCCAGCAGCCCGGGACCGAAGAGCTCCTATAATTCACCCCTCCACTTT.

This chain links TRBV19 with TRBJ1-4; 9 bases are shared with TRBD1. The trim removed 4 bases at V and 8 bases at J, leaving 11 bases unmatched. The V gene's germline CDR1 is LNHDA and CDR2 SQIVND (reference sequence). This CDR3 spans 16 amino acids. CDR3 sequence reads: CASSNYQGQGREKLFF. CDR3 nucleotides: TGTGCCAGTAGTAACTACCAGGGACAGGGTCGGGAAAAACTGTTTTTT.

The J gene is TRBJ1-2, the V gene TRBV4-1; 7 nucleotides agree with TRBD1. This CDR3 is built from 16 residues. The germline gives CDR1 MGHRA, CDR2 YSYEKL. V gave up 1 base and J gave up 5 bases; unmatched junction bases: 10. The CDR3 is CASSQAGGGILYGYTF. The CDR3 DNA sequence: TGCGCCAGCAGCCAAGCAGGGGGAGGGATCCTGTATGGCTACACCTTC.